This T cell receptor (beta chain) originates from a study of T-cell reconstitution after alpha-beta-depleted transplantation in children. Germline assignment: CDR1 SEHNR and CDR2 FQNEAQ (reference sequence). With V trimmed by 3 bases and J by 4 bases, 5 bases remained unmatched. CDR3 length: 14 amino acids. Findings and caveats of the study: Several hundred expanded graft clones reportedly gave rise to the alpha-beta T cells present about two months after transplant. A year had passed since transplant, and T-cell counts and diversity by then came mostly from newly produced T cells. Surviving recipient T cells and thymic progenitors underlay high day-60 TCRbeta diversity in some patients.

This clonotype was counted ten times or more. The antigen remains undetermined. Unique molecular identifiers were incorporated when the TCRbeta library was constructed. A single record per CDR3 protein comes from TCRdb applying MiXCR to the PCR reads. The sample lists hundreds of thousands of distinct CDR3 sequences; 6.5% to 9% were seen once. The clonotype originates from a female patient aged 2 to 10 who had a stem cell transplant for Fanconi anemia, so the T cells may come from the graft donor. This chain connects TRBV7-9 to TRBJ1-2; 7 bases agree with TRBD1. Sequences were derived from peripheral blood, sampled 360 days after TCRalphabeta/CD19-depleted stem cell transplant. The chain's CDR3 is CASSLGTVAYGYTF. CDR3 bases: TGTGCCAGCAGCTTGGGGACAGTGGCCTATGGCTACACCTTC.